This T cell receptor beta chain is drawn from a study of cytomegalovirus exposure and HLA in healthy donors. PCR involved 60 Vbeta and 13 Jbeta primers. Here immunoSEQ multiplex PCR was the method, and the copy in TCRdb shows in-frame clones only, minus some. The table lists some 150,000 clones, more than 60% of them singletons. Sequenced material: PBMCs. The sequence derives from a woman aged 40 to 50 in good health and CMV-seronegative.

The CDR3: CASSWDFYEQYF. The CDR3 bases are TGCGCCAGCAGCTGGGACTTCTACGAGCAGTACTTC. The chain is built from TRBV5-1 and TRBJ2-7; D is possibly TRBD2 (6 bases). This CDR3 region has 12 residues. Looked up from germline, CDR1 is SGHRS and CDR2 is YFSETQ. Trimming removed 3 bases at V and 3 bases at J, with 7 bases between.